This T cell receptor beta chain is drawn from a study of beta chain features in type 1 diabetes. In the study overall: Cells sorted and examined across all samples totaled over 95 million. Study-wide points: PCR might preferentially amplify shorter templates, equally in patients and controls.

Unmatched junction bases numbered 12, after V lost 4 bases and J lost 4 bases. The CDR3 spans 17 residues. Germline assignment: CDR1 SGHRS and CDR2 YFSETQ. The entirety of the isolated RNA underwent reverse transcription, so expressed TCRB transcripts were sequenced. Naive, central memory and regulatory T cell samples came to a mean of roughly 3.6 million reads. This table comes from immunoSEQ multiplex PCR, and its TCRdb copy is limited to in-frame clones, with some not included. The table lists over 700,000 clones, about a sixth of them singletons. Cell sorting via CD45RO/CCR7/CD25/CD127/CD95/CD27 was performed to obtain CD4+ naive, central memory, regulatory and stem cell-like memory cells. A word on this clone: The antigen remains unidentified.

The TCR originated in a woman aged 18 to 35 in good health. The genes are TRBV5-1 and TRBJ2-5; TRBD2 matches at 11 bases. Sequenced: naive CD4+ T cells from blood. The CDR3 sequence: CASSKMLAGGSPETQYF. In nucleotides, the CDR3 is TGCGCCAGCAGCAAGATGTTAGCGGGAGGGTCCCCAGAGACCCAGTACTTC.